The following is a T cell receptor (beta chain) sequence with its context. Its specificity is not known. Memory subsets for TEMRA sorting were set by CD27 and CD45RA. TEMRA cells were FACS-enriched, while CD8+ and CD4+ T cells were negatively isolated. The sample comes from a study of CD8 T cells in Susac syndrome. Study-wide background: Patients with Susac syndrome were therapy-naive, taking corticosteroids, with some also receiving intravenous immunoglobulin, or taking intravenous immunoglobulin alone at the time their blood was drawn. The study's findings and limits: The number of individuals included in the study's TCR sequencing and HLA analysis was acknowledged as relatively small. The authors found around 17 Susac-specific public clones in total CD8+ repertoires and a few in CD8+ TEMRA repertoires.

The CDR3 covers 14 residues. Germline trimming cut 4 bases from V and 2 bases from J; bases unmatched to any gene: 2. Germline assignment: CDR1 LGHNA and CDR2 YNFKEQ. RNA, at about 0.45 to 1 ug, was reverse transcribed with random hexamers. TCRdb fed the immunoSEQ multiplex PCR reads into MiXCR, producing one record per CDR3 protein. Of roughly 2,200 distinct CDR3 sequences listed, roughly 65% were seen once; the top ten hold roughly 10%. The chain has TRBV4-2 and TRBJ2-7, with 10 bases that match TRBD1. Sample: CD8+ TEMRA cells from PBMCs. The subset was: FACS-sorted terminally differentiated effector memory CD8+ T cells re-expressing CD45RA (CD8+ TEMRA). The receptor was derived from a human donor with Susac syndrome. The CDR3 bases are TGTGCCAGCAGCCCCGGGACAGGGGCCTACGAGCAGTACTTC. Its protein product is CASSPGTGAYEQYF.